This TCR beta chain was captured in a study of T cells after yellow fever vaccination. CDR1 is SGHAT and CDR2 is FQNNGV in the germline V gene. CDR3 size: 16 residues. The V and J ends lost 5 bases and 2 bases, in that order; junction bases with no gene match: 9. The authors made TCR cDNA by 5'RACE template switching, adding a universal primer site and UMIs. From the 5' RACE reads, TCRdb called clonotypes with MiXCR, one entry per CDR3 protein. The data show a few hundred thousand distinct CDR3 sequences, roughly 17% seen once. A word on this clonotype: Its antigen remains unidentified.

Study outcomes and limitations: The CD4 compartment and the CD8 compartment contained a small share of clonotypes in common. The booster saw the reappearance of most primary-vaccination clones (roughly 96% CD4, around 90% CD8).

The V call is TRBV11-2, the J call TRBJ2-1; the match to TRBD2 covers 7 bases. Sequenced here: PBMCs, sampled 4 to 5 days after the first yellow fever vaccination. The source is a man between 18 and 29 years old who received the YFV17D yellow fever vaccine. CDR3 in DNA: TGTGCCAGCAGCCGTAGGAGCGGGGCGGCCTACAATGAGCAGTTCTTC. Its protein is CASSRRSGAAYNEQFF.